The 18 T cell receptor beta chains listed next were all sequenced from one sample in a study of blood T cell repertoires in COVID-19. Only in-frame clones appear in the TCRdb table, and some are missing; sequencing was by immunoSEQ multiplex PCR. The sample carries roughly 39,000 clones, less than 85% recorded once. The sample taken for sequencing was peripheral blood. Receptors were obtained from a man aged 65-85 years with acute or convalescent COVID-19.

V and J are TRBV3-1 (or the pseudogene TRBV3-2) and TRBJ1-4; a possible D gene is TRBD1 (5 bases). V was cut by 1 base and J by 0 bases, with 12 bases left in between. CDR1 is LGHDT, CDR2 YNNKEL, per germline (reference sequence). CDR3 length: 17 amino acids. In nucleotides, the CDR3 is TGTGCCAGCAGCCAAGGCCCCCCGGGGGCAACTAATGAAAAACTGTTTTTT. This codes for CASSQGPPGATNEKLFF.

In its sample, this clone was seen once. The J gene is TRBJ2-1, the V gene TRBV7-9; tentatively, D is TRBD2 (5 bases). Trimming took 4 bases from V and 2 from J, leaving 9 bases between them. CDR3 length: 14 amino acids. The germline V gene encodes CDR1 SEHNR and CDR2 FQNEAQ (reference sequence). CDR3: CASSSSGAYNEQFF. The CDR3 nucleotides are TGTGCCAGCAGCTCCAGCGGAGCCTACAATGAGCAGTTCTTC.

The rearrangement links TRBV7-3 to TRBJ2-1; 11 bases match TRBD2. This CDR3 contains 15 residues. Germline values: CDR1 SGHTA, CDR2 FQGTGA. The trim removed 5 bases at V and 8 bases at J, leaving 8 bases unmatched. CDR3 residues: CASSPRGSGRDEQFF. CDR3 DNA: TGTGCCAGCAGCCCCAGGGGTAGCGGGAGGGATGAGCAGTTCTTC.

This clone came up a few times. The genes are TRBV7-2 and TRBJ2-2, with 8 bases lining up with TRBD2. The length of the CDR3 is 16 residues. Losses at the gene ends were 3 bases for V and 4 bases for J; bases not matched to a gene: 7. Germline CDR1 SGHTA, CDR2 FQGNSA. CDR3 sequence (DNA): TGTGCCAGCAGCTTCGGGACTAGAATGGGCACCGGGGAGCTGTTTTTT. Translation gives CASSFGTRMGTGELFF.

CDR3 in DNA: TGCGCCAGCGGGGGGGACTATGGCTACACCTTC. Its translation is CASGGDYGYTF. The J gene is TRBJ1-2, the V gene TRBV5-1; maybe TRBD1 (5 bases). Trimming took off 7 bases at V and 3 bases at J, with 7 bases between the two ends. The CDR3 is 11 amino acids. Germline V gene data show CDR1 as SGHRS and CDR2 as YFSETQ.

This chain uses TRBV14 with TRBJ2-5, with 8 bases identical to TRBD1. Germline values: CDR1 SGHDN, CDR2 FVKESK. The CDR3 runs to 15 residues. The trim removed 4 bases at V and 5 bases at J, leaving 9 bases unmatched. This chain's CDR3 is CASSPDRTGTETQYF. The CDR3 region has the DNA TGTGCCAGCAGCCCTGACCGGACAGGGACGGAGACCCAGTACTTC.

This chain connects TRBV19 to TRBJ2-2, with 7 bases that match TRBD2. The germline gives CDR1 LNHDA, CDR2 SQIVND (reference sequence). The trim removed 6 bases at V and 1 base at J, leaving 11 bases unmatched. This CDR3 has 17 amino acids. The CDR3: CASRSLALGWNTGELFF. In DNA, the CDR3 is TGTGCCAGTAGGTCACTAGCGCTGGGGTGGAACACCGGGGAGCTGTTTTTT.

CDR3 nucleotides: TGTGCCAGCAGCTTGGCCGGGACTAGCGGGCTCTACGAGCAGTACTTC. Translation: CASSLAGTSGLYEQYF. V is TRBV5-4 and J is TRBJ2-7; 12 bases fit TRBD2. V lost 0 bases, J lost 3 bases, and 4 bases stayed unmatched. The CDR3 contains 16 residues. Germline values: CDR1 SGHNT, CDR2 YYREEE (reference sequence).

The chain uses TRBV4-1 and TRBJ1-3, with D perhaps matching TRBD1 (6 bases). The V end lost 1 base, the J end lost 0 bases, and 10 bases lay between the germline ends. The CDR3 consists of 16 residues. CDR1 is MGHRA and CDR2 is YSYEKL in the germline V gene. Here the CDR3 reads CASSQAHRASGNTIYF. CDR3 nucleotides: TGCGCCAGCAGCCAAGCTCACAGGGCCTCTGGAAACACCATATATTTT.

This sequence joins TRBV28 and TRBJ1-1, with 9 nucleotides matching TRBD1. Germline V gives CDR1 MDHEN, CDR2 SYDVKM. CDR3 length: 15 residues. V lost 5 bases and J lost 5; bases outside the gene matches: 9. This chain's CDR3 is CASSLSRDRVTEAFF. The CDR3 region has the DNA TGTGCCAGCAGTCTCTCCCGGGACAGGGTTACTGAAGCTTTCTTT.

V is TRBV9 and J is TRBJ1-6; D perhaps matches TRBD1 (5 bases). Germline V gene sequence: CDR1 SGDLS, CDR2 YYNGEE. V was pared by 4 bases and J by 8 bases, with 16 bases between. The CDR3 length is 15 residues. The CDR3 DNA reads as TGTGCCAGCAGCCCGTACAGGACGGATTATTCACCCCTCCACTTT. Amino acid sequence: CASSPYRTDYSPLHF.

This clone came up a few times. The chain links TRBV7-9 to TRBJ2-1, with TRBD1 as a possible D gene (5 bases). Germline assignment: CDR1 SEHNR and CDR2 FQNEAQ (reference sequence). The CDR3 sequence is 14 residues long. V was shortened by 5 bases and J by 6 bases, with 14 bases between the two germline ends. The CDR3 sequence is CASSQGTGPNEQFF. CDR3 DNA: TGTGCCAGCAGCCAAGGCACAGGCCCCAATGAGCAGTTCTTC.

The CDR3 loop is CASSEVGGPTEAFF. The CDR3 bases are TGTGCCAGCAGTGAAGTTGGAGGGCCCACTGAAGCTTTCTTT. The chain links TRBV6-1 to TRBJ1-1; D is uncertain. The CDR3 extends over 14 amino acids. Germline V lookup: CDR1 MNHNS, CDR2 SASEGT. Trimming left V 1 base short and J 4 bases short, with 10 bases between.

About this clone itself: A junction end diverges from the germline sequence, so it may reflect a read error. CDR3 in amino acids: CASSYSGTVNTKAFF. DNA for the CDR3: TGTGCCAGCAGTTATTCCGGGACAGTGAACACTAAAGCTTTCTTT. The chain links TRBV6-5 to TRBJ1-1; 7 nucleotides agree with TRBD1. Germline lookup yields CDR1 MNHEY and CDR2 SVGAGI. The CDR3 length is 15 residues.

CDR3 bases: TGTGCCAGCAGCTTGGGGCTAGCGGGAGTGAATGAGCAGTTCTTC. It translates to CASSLGLAGVNEQFF. The chain uses TRBV5-4 and TRBJ2-1; 10 nucleotides line up with TRBD2. V was pared by 0 bases and J by 7 bases, with 4 bases of the junction left unmatched. The CDR3 contains 15 residues. Germline assignment: CDR1 SGHNT and CDR2 YYREEE (reference sequence).

CDR3 sequence reads: CASKRDLFNEQYF. As DNA, the CDR3 is TGTGCCAGCAAGAGGGACTTGTTCAACGAGCAGTACTTC. This chain links TRBV28 with TRBJ2-7, with D possibly being TRBD2 (6 bases). Germline V gene sequence: CDR1 MDHEN, CDR2 SYDVKM. This CDR3 has 13 residues. V lost 7 bases and J 5 bases, leaving 15 bases between the germline ends.

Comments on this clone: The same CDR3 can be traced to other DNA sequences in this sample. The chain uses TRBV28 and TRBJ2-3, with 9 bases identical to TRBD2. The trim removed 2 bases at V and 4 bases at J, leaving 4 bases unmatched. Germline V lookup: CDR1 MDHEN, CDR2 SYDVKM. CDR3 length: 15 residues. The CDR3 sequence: CASSLAGGRADTQYF. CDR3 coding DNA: TGTGCCAGCAGTTTAGCGGGAGGGAGGGCAGATACGCAGTATTTT.

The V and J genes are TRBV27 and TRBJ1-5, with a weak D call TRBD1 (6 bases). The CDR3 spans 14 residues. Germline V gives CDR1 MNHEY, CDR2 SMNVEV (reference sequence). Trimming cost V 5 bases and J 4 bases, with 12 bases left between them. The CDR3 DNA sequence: TGTGCCAGCAGTCTCATAAGGGGGAATCAGCCCCAGCATTTT. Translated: CASSLIRGNQPQHF.